This T cell receptor beta chain came from a study of blood T cell repertoires in COVID-19. As for the study in general: T cells, B-cell-depleted T cells, or PBMCs provided the cDNA or gDNA that served as material.

The CDR3 runs 15 residues. Germline V gene sequence: CDR1 SGHKS, CDR2 YYEKEE (reference sequence). With V trimmed by 0 bases and J by 2 bases, 4 bases remained unmatched. Libraries were prepared by immunoSEQ multiplex PCR; TCRdb keeps only in-frame clonotypes and omits some of them. Seen here are about 220,000 clones, around 84% observed once, and the top ten hold 2.9%. The sequence came from a man aged 50-60 years who had recovered from COVID-19. The sequenced sample was peripheral blood. This sequence joins TRBV5-5 and TRBJ2-7; TRBD1 agrees at 8 bases. The CDR3 region is CASSLAGGIPYEQYF. In nucleotides, the CDR3 is TGTGCCAGCAGCTTGGCAGGGGGCATACCCTACGAGCAGTACTTC. The full variable domain, in which reference TRBV5-5 and TRBJ2-7 provide the parts outside the CDR3, is DAGVTQSPTHLIKTRGQQVTLRCSPISGHKSVSWYQQVLGQGPQFIFQYYEKEERGRGNFPDRFSARQFPNYSSELNVNALLLGDSALYLCASSLAGGIPYEQYFGPGTRLTVT.